Following are 11 T cell receptor beta chains from one sample sequenced in a study of cytomegalovirus exposure and HLA in healthy donors. Vbeta (60) and Jbeta (13) primers were used in the PCR. The protocol was immunoSEQ multiplex PCR, while the TCRdb copy is restricted to in-frame clones and leaves out a portion. The sample consists of approximately 140,000 clones, roughly 73% of them appearing once. Sequencing input: PBMCs. The receptors derive from a man aged 40-50 years in good health and CMV-seronegative.

J is TRBJ1-4 and V is TRBV6-1; 12 bases agree with TRBD1. V shed 4 bases, J shed 4 bases, and the junction held 7 bases outside the gene matches. Germline assignment: CDR1 MNHNS and CDR2 SASEGT. The CDR3 length is 17 residues. Here the CDR3 reads CASSARDRGRSNEKLFF. The CDR3 region has the DNA TGTGCCAGCAGTGCCCGGGACAGGGGGCGTAGTAATGAAAAACTGTTTTTT.

This clone was seen once. V is TRBV6-5 and J is TRBJ1-2; TRBD1 agrees at 7 bases. The junction had 14 bases not matched to a gene; V was cut back by 7 bases and J by 6 bases. From germline, CDR1 is MNHEY and CDR2 SVGAGI. This CDR3 is 15 amino acids long. The CDR3 region is CASKKHGQDFDGYTF. The CDR3 bases are TGTGCCAGCAAGAAACATGGACAGGATTTCGATGGCTACACCTTC.

The V call is TRBV14, the J call TRBJ2-7; 10 nucleotides agree with TRBD1. J gave up 4 bases and V 4 bases, and 13 bases lay outside the gene matches. The CDR3 has 17 residues. Germline lookup yields CDR1 SGHDN and CDR2 FVKESK. CDR3 sequence (DNA): TGTGCCAGCAGCCCTTACTTAGACAGGGGGCTTACGTACGAGCAGTACTTC. This sequence encodes CASSPYLDRGLTYEQYF.

The V and J genes are TRBV5-1 and TRBJ2-2; D gene unclear. Germline CDR1 is SGHRS and CDR2 is YFSETQ. CDR3 size: 15 residues. V dropped 0 bases and J dropped 1 base, with 7 bases sitting between them. The CDR3, as DNA: TGCGCCAGCAGCTTGGCCTCAGTGAACACCGGGGAGCTGTTTTTT. Amino acid sequence: CASSLASVNTGELFF.

This clone was seen only once. The V call is TRBV11-2, the J call TRBJ1-6; the D is unclear. Germline assignment: CDR1 SGHAT and CDR2 FQNNGV. The CDR3 covers 15 residues. The V end was cut by 5 bases, the J end by 9 bases, with 17 bases between. For the CDR3, the DNA is TGTGCCAGCAGCCAAACCCGAGGTAGTAGTTCACCCCTCCACTTT. It specifies CASSQTRGSSSPLHF.

The gene calls are TRBV27 and TRBJ1-1, with D unclear. The CDR3 extends over 13 amino acids. The V and J ends lost 5 bases and 7 bases respectively, with 14 bases between them. CDR1 MNHEY and CDR2 SMNVEV come from the germline V gene (reference sequence). In DNA form, the CDR3 reads TGTGCCAGCAGTCCCCCCTACAGTCATGAAGCTTTCTTT. Translating it yields CASSPPYSHEAFF.

The chain joins TRBV7-3 to TRBJ2-3; 7 bases are a match to TRBD2. CDR1 and CDR2 from the germline V gene are SGHTA and FQGTGA. The CDR3 totals 14 residues. The junction had 0 bases not matched to a gene; V was cut back by 2 bases and J by 1 base. CDR3 loop: CASSLRGGTDTQYF. DNA for the CDR3: TGTGCCAGCAGCTTACGGGGGGGCACAGATACGCAGTATTTT.

The rearrangement joins TRBV5-1 to TRBJ2-5; D is perhaps TRBD1 (5 bases). Germline-derived CDR1 and CDR2 are SGHRS and YFSETQ. The CDR3 spans 14 residues. Between the trimmed V and J ends, which lost 1 base and 4 bases, there was a span of 11 bases. CDR3 sequence (DNA): TGCGCCAGCAGCTTGTCCCCAGGGATAGAGACCCAGTACTTC. Translated: CASSLSPGIETQYF. Full variable domain (outside the CDR3, taken from reference TRBV5-1 and TRBJ2-5): KAGVTQTPRYLIKTRGQQVTLSCSPISGHRSVSWYQQTPGQGLQFLFEYFSETQRNKGNFPGRFSGRQFSNSRSEMNVSTLELGDSALYLCASSLSPGIETQYFGPGTRLLVL.

This clone has only a few counts. The V and J genes are TRBV7-3 and TRBJ1-5; no definite D call. This CDR3 has 13 residues. Germline-derived CDR1 and CDR2 are SGHTA and FQGTGA. Trimming stripped 5 bases from V and 2 bases from J, with 7 bases between. CDR3 DNA: TGTGCCAGCAGCGCCACGGGCAATCAGCCCCAGCATTTT. Protein: CASSATGNQPQHF.

In this sample, this clone turned up once. This chain joins TRBV7-9 and TRBJ1-1, with a possible D match to TRBD1 (5 bases). Trimming took off 5 bases at V and 3 bases at J, with 19 bases between the two ends. CDR1 SEHNR and CDR2 FQNEAQ come from the germline V gene (reference sequence). The CDR3 consists of 16 residues. CDR3 nucleotides: TGTGCCAGCAGCCCCGGCGACAGCGGAGGGGACACTGAAGCTTTCTTT. It specifies CASSPGDSGGDTEAFF.

This clone has a single count. V gene TRBV15 combines with J gene TRBJ2-1, with 7 positions matching TRBD1. The V gene's germline CDR1 is LNHNV and CDR2 YYDKDF (reference sequence). V lost 7 bases and J lost 4; bases outside the gene matches: 7. The CDR3 is 14 residues long. This CDR3 is CATTPGGVYNEQFF. Here the CDR3 DNA reads TGTGCCACCACCCCAGGGGGAGTGTACAATGAGCAGTTCTTC. The whole variable domain, filled in from reference TRBV15 and TRBJ2-1, reads DAMVIQNPRYQVTQFGKPVTLSCSQTLNHNVMYWYQQKSSQAPKLLFHYYDKDFNNEADTPDNFQSRRPNTSFCFLDIRSPGLGDTAMYLCATTPGGVYNEQFFGPGTRLTVL.